This is a list of T cell receptor beta chains from one sample in a study of Ad26.COV2.S vaccination and SARS-CoV-2 variants. Generated by immunoSEQ multiplex PCR, the TCRdb table keeps only in-frame clones and is missing some. The data show a few hundred thousand clones, approximately 89% seen once. The input for sequencing was peripheral blood, taken in a trial of Ad26.COV2.S vaccine versus placebo. The receptors stem from a person aged 18 to 59 who received the Ad26.COV2.S COVID-19 vaccine or a placebo. The CDR3 runs from the conserved cysteine through the conserved F or W. A D gene is named only where the DNA matches it firmly. Where a row states a size, it is once, few, many or the class of an expanded clone; other rows omit it.

j_gene: TRBJ1-2; d_gene: -; v_gene: TRBV2; abundance: -; CDR3aa: CASSLREILNYGYTF; CDR3nt: TGTGCCAGCAGCCTGCGGGAAATTCTTAACTATGGCTACACCTTC
j_gene: TRBJ2-1; d_gene: TRBD2; v_gene: TRBV19; abundance: -; CDR3aa: CASSQGGGPYNEQFF; CDR3nt: TGTGCCAGTAGTCAGGGCGGGGGGCCTTACAATGAGCAGTTCTTC
j_gene: TRBJ2-1; d_gene: TRBD2; v_gene: TRBV9; abundance: -; CDR3aa: CASSYDTPGTSGRAGDEQFF; CDR3nt: TGTGCCAGCAGCTACGACACCCCCGGGACTAGCGGGAGGGCCGGGGATGAGCAGTTCTTC
j_gene: TRBJ1-1; d_gene: -; v_gene: TRBV6-5; abundance: -; CDR3aa: CASSYGQRNTEAFF; CDR3nt: TGTGCCAGCAGTTATGGTCAGCGGAACACTGAAGCTTTCTTT
j_gene: TRBJ1-5; d_gene: TRBD1; v_gene: TRBV5-1; abundance: -; CDR3aa: CASSPTGTGGQPQHF; CDR3nt: TGCGCCAGCAGCCCGACGGGGACAGGGGGTCAGCCCCAGCATTTT
j_gene: TRBJ2-3; d_gene: -; v_gene: TRBV6-5; abundance: -; CDR3aa: CASSYRQSGTDTQYF; CDR3nt: TGTGCCAGCAGTTACCGACAGAGCGGCACAGATACGCAGTATTTT
j_gene: TRBJ1-5; d_gene: -; v_gene: TRBV4-1; abundance: -; CDR3aa: CASSQDRNQPQHF; CDR3nt: TGCGCCAGCAGCCAAGATCGGAATCAGCCCCAGCATTTT
j_gene: TRBJ2-7; d_gene: -; v_gene: TRBV4-1; abundance: -; CDR3aa: CASSQDYPGPYEQYF; CDR3nt: TGCGCCAGCAGCCAAGACTACCCGGGCCCCTACGAGCAGTACTTC
j_gene: TRBJ1-5; d_gene: -; v_gene: TRBV5-6; abundance: -; CDR3aa: CASSLGRGAQHF; CDR3nt: TGTGCCAGCAGCTTGGGTCGAGGAGCCCAGCATTTT
j_gene: TRBJ2-1; d_gene: -; v_gene: TRBV27; abundance: once; CDR3aa: CASSLGRVGNEQFF; CDR3nt: TGTGCCAGCAGTTTAGGCAGGGTGGGCAATGAGCAGTTCTTC
j_gene: TRBJ2-5; d_gene: -; v_gene: TRBV12-3/TRBV12-4; abundance: -; CDR3aa: CASAGGTQYF; CDR3nt: TGTGCCAGCGCCGGGGGGACCCAGTACTTC
j_gene: TRBJ2-7; d_gene: TRBD2; v_gene: TRBV6-6; abundance: -; CDR3aa: CASSYSGLAGGEQYF; CDR3nt: TGTGCCAGCAGTTATTCCGGACTAGCGGGAGGCGAGCAGTACTTC
j_gene: TRBJ1-4; d_gene: -; v_gene: TRBV27; abundance: -; CDR3aa: CASRGQNNEKLFF; CDR3nt: TGTGCCAGCAGGGGTCAGAATAATGAAAAACTGTTTTTT
j_gene: TRBJ2-2; d_gene: TRBD2; v_gene: TRBV7-2; abundance: -; CDR3aa: CASSFRSSGVNTGELFF; CDR3nt: TGTGCCAGCAGCTTTCGTTCTAGCGGGGTGAACACCGGGGAGCTGTTTTTT
j_gene: TRBJ2-7; d_gene: -; v_gene: TRBV7-2; abundance: -; CDR3aa: CASSPQVGGGPGEQYF; CDR3nt: TGTGCCAGCAGCCCCCAGGTTGGGGGGGGGCCGGGGGAGCAGTACTTC
j_gene: TRBJ1-1; d_gene: -; v_gene: TRBV4-1; abundance: -; CDR3aa: CASSHLLLNTEAFF; CDR3nt: TGCGCCAGCAGCCACCTACTTCTTAACACTGAAGCTTTCTTT
j_gene: TRBJ2-1; d_gene: -; v_gene: TRBV2; abundance: -; CDR3aa: CASSEAWRSTEQFF; CDR3nt: TGTGCCAGCAGTGAAGCATGGAGGTCTACTGAGCAGTTCTTC
j_gene: TRBJ1-2; d_gene: -; v_gene: TRBV6-1; abundance: -; CDR3aa: CASSEERGNYGYTF; CDR3nt: TGTGCCAGCAGTGAAGAGCGCGGTAACTATGGCTACACCTTC
j_gene: TRBJ1-1; d_gene: -; v_gene: TRBV5-1; abundance: -; CDR3aa: CASSLVGPTEAFF; CDR3nt: TGCGCCAGCAGCTTGGTAGGGCCAACTGAAGCTTTCTTT
j_gene: TRBJ2-3; d_gene: -; v_gene: TRBV3-1/TRBV3-2; abundance: -; CDR3aa: CASSQDNSGRNTQYF; CDR3nt: TGTGCCAGCAGCCAAGATAACTCAGGTCGGAATACGCAGTATTTT
j_gene: TRBJ2-1; d_gene: TRBD2; v_gene: TRBV29-1; abundance: -; CDR3aa: CSVGGLGYRGEEQFF; CDR3nt: TGCAGCGTGGGTGGATTAGGCTACCGGGGGGAGGAGCAGTTCTTC
j_gene: TRBJ1-2; d_gene: -; v_gene: TRBV12-5; abundance: -; CDR3aa: CASGLVISRVPNYGYTF; CDR3nt: TGTGCTAGTGGTTTGGTAATTAGCAGGGTGCCTAACTATGGCTACACCTTC
j_gene: TRBJ1-1; d_gene: TRBD1; v_gene: TRBV12-3/TRBV12-4; abundance: -; CDR3aa: CASSLRQGEEAFF; CDR3nt: TGTGCCAGCAGTTTACGACAGGGGGAGGAAGCTTTCTTT
j_gene: TRBJ1-6; d_gene: TRBD1; v_gene: TRBV5-1; abundance: -; CDR3aa: CASSTGQGPNSPLHF; CDR3nt: TGCGCCAGCAGCACGGGACAGGGCCCCAATTCACCCCTCCACTTT
j_gene: TRBJ2-1; d_gene: -; v_gene: TRBV28; abundance: few; CDR3aa: CASSLQHNNEQFF; CDR3nt: TGTGCCAGCAGTTTACAACACAATAATGAGCAGTTCTTC
j_gene: TRBJ2-3; d_gene: TRBD2; v_gene: TRBV5-1; abundance: -; CDR3aa: CASSLGASGRADTQYF; CDR3nt: TGCGCCAGCAGCTTGGGGGCTAGCGGGAGGGCAGATACGCAGTATTTT
j_gene: TRBJ1-2; d_gene: -; v_gene: TRBV11-2; abundance: -; CDR3aa: CASSLARPMIDGYTF; CDR3nt: TGTGCCAGCAGCTTAGCTCGCCCGATGATTGATGGCTACACCTTC